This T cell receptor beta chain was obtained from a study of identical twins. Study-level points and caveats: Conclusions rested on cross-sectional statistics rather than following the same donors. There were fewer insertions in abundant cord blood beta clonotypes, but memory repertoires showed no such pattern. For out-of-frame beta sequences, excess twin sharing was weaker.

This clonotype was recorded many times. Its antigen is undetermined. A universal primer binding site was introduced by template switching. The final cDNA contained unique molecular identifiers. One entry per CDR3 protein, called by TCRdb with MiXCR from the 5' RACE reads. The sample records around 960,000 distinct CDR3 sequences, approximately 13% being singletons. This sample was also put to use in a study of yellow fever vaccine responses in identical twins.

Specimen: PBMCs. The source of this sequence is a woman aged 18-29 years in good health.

The chain's CDR3 is CASQGLQGTLYEQYF. CDR3 DNA sequence: TGTGCCAGCCAGGGATTACAGGGTACTCTCTACGAGCAGTACTTC. The chain has TRBV2 and TRBJ2-7, with D tentatively TRBD1 (6 bases). V shed 8 bases and J shed 3 bases, with 20 bases lying between them. The length of the CDR3 is 15 residues. Germline V CDR1 and CDR2: SNHLY, FYNNEI.